This T cell receptor (beta chain) is from a study of tumor-infiltrating lymphocytes in primary liver carcinoma. Whole-study context: Tumors were stage T1-T3 N0M0, roughly 4 to 10 cm across.

A note on this clonotype: The target antigen is unknown. The junction departs from germline at one end; a sequencing error may be responsible.

Overall study findings and caveats: There were only about 7.5-25% of top clones found in all five tumor regions. A significantly higher top-250-clone fraction was recorded for tumors than for blood (p = 0.039).

A constant-region primer primed TCR beta cDNA synthesis from roughly 500 ng of total RNA. It was through three nested multiplex PCR rounds of slightly modified ARM-PCR that TCR beta libraries arose. A C-beta reverse primer and TRBV1-TRBV30 forward primers served in each of the first two PCR rounds, at 9 to 10 cycles apiece. TCRdb redid the calling of the multiplex PCR reads with MiXCR, one entry per CDR3 protein. The sample gives roughly 120,000 distinct CDR3 sequences, around 60% of which show up once; 7.5% to 9% is in the top ten. Germline V gene lookup returns CDR1 SGHAT and CDR2 FQNNGV. The CDR3 sequence is 14 residues long. Both RNA and DNA were isolated together from approximately 20-30 mg of bulk tissue that had not been sorted.

Sequences were obtained from liver tumor tissue from sampling region 3. Subset reported: tumor region T3, left-lateral pole. The clonotype originates from a woman aged 60-70 years with primary liver carcinoma and hepatitis B virus infection. The rearrangement joins TRBV11-2 to TRBJ2-7; D possibly corresponds to TRBD2 (5 bases). DNA of the CDR3: TGTGTCAGCAGCACTACCTCCGGGACCTACGAGCAGTACTTC. This gives the protein CVSSTTSGTYEQYF.